Listed below are T cell receptor beta chains from one sample, sequenced in a study of T-cell reconstitution after alpha-beta-depleted transplantation in children. TCRdb called the PCR reads again in MiXCR, with one record for every CDR3 protein. The table lists around 680,000 distinct CDR3 sequences, 16% of them singletons. Material: PBMCs from the stem cell graft donor, obtained from the stem cell graft. The receptors come from a human donor who donated a stem cell graft to a child with acute myeloid leukemia. CDR3s include the opening cysteine and the closing phenylalanine or tryptophan. A D gene is named only where the DNA matches it firmly. Some rows mark clone size as missing; the rest say once, few, many or name a class of expanded clone.

abundance | j_gene | v_gene | d_gene | CDR3aa | CDR3nt
many | TRBJ1-1 | TRBV20-1 | . | CSARDYKAANTEAFF | TGCAGTGCTAGAGATTATAAGGCGGCGAACACTGAAGCTTTCTTT
few | TRBJ2-3 | TRBV12-3/TRBV12-4 | . | CASSSASGSADTQYF | TGTGCCAGCAGTTCCGCTTCTGGCTCGGCAGATACGCAGTATTTT
few | TRBJ1-4 | TRBV11-2 | . | CASSREPATNEKLFF | TGTGCCAGCTCCCGGGAGCCTGCAACTAATGAAAAACTGTTTTTT
. | TRBJ1-2 | TRBV7-9 | . | CASSPDGRNYGYTF | TGTGCCAGCAGCCCTGACGGACGCAACTATGGCTACACCTTC
. | TRBJ1-4 | TRBV2 | . | CASEDSHFEKLFF | TGTGCCAGCGAGGACAGCCATTTCGAAAAACTGTTTTTT
many | TRBJ2-2 | TRBV5-1 | TRBD1 | CASSPRTGFTGELFF | TGCGCCAGCAGCCCCCGGACAGGGTTCACCGGGGAGCTGTTTTTT
many | TRBJ2-2 | TRBV20-1 | TRBD1 | CSARDTGGTGELFF | TGCAGTGCTAGAGATACAGGGGGCACCGGGGAGCTGTTTTTT
. | TRBJ2-3 | TRBV11-2 | TRBD2 | CASSLSPRTSGVTDTQYF | TGTGCCAGCAGCTTAAGCCCCCGGACTAGCGGGGTTACAGATACGCAGTATTTT
many | TRBJ2-7 | TRBV5-5 | TRBD1 | CASSFPGTGAEQYF | TGTGCCAGCAGTTTTCCCGGGACAGGGGCCGAGCAGTACTTC
few | TRBJ1-6 | TRBV12-3/TRBV12-4 | TRBD1 | CASSSRTGMGSPLHF | TGTGCCAGCAGTTCCCGGACAGGGATGGGTTCACCCCTCCACTTT
many | TRBJ1-5 | TRBV7-2 | . | CASTLEGGFGQPQHF | TGTGCCAGCACCTTAGAAGGTGGATTTGGTCAGCCCCAGCATTTT
many | TRBJ2-3 | TRBV20-1 | TRBD2 | CSASTSGGRTDTQYF | TGCAGTGCTAGCACTAGCGGGGGGCGCACAGATACGCAGTATTTT
many | TRBJ1-1 | TRBV20-1 | TRBD1 | CSARLQGPPWAEAFF | TGCAGTGCTAGGCTACAGGGGCCGCCGTGGGCTGAAGCTTTCTTT
many | TRBJ1-4 | TRBV20-1 | TRBD1 | CSAISTGVINEKLFF | TGCAGTGCTATATCCACAGGGGTGATTAATGAAAAACTGTTTTTT
many | TRBJ2-7 | TRBV20-1 | TRBD1 | CSAGTGRNEQYF | TGCAGTGCTGGGACAGGAAGAAACGAGCAGTACTTC
. | TRBJ2-1 | TRBV20-1 | TRBD1 | CSAGQTGGPLRKQFF | TGCAGTGCTGGGCAGACAGGGGGCCCGCTTCGGAAGCAGTTCTTC
. | TRBJ2-5 | TRBV5-1 | TRBD1 | CASSSGQLGETQYF | TGCGCCAGCAGCTCGGGACAGTTGGGGGAGACCCAGTACTTC
many | TRBJ1-5 | TRBV20-1 | . | CSARDHASNQPQHF | TGCAGTGCTAGGGACCACGCTAGCAATCAGCCCCAGCATTTT
few | TRBJ2-5 | TRBV7-3 | TRBD1 | CASSPGQGSETQYF | TGTGCCAGCAGCCCGGGACAGGGTAGTGAGACCCAGTACTTC
many | TRBJ1-2 | TRBV12-3/TRBV12-4 | . | CASGGGREYGYTF | TGTGCCAGCGGGGGAGGAAGGGAATATGGCTACACCTTC
. | TRBJ1-2 | TRBV5-1 | . | CASRTTSGQVYGYTF | TGCGCCAGCAGAACAACCTCCGGACAAGTCTATGGCTACACCTTC
many | TRBJ2-1 | TRBV20-1 | TRBD1 | CSARYRGREQFF | TGCAGTGCTAGATACAGGGGGCGTGAGCAGTTCTTC
. | TRBJ2-5 | TRBV12-3/TRBV12-4 | TRBD2 | CASSTLAWGVETQYF | TGTGCCAGCAGCACACTAGCGTGGGGGGTAGAGACCCAGTACTTC
few | TRBJ1-5 | TRBV12-3/TRBV12-4 | . | CASKNGYPGHPQHF | TGTGCCAGCAAAAACGGATATCCCGGTCACCCCCAGCATTTT
. | TRBJ2-4 | TRBV5-5 | . | CASSLGPQTVAKNIQYF | TGTGCCAGCAGCTTGGGGCCACAGACCGTAGCCAAAAACATTCAGTACTTC
many | TRBJ1-6 | TRBV7-2 | . | CASSLALGSPLHF | TGTGCCAGCAGCTTAGCCCTGGGGTCGCCCCTCCACTTT
many | TRBJ1-4 | TRBV20-1 | TRBD1 | CSAREGTGGYEKLFF | TGCAGTGCTAGAGAAGGGACAGGGGGCTATGAAAAACTGTTTTTT
many | TRBJ2-1 | TRBV20-1 | TRBD2 | CSASGVAGGPGNEQFF | TGCAGTGCTTCCGGTGTCGCGGGGGGGCCTGGCAATGAGCAGTTCTTC
. | TRBJ1-1 | TRBV5-1 | . | CASTKEGNTEAFF | TGCGCCAGCACTAAAGAGGGGAACACTGAAGCTTTCTTT
many | TRBJ1-1 | TRBV20-1 | TRBD1 | CSAHRGGGTEAFF | TGCAGTGCCCACAGGGGGGGCGGCACTGAAGCTTTCTTT
. | TRBJ2-1 | TRBV28 | TRBD2 | CAAQELAGHSEQFF | TGTGCCGCTCAGGAGCTAGCGGGGCATAGTGAGCAGTTCTTC
many | TRBJ2-5 | TRBV20-1 | TRBD2 | CSASRASGGSQETQYF | TGCAGTGCTAGTAGGGCTAGCGGGGGGTCACAAGAGACCCAGTACTTC